Included here is one TCR beta chain sequence, with context. Its antigen is unidentified. CDR3 length: 11 amino acids. V dropped 3 bases and J dropped 4 bases, with 3 bases sitting between them. From germline, CDR1 is MGHDK and CDR2 SYGVNS. This sample is part of a study of cytomegalovirus exposure and HLA in healthy donors. General study points: Among TCR beta chains of equal frequency, HLA-associated ones were more clonally expanded in a later analysis.

Researchers ran the PCR with 60 Vbeta and 13 Jbeta primers. Sequencing was performed with immunoSEQ multiplex PCR; in TCRdb, only in-frame clones are kept and a portion is missing. The sample consists of about 140,000 clones, about 80% of them appearing once. The sequence derives from a woman aged 55-69 years in good health and CMV-seropositive. Sequenced: PBMCs. The V call is TRBV25-1, the J call TRBJ2-5, with D unresolved. The CDR3 region has the DNA TGTGCCAGCAGTGAGGCAGAGACCCAGTACTTC. Its translation is CASSEAETQYF.